Shown below are 8 T cell receptor beta chains from a single sample sequenced in a study of T cell responses to AZD1222 COVID-19 vaccine. Profiled with immunoSEQ multiplex PCR; TCRdb holds only in-frame clones, not every one. The table has roughly 160,000 clones, about 91% seen once; the top ten hold approximately 1.2%. The source material was peripheral blood, sampled 28 days after the second AZD1222 dose. These receptors were collected from an adult who received the AZD1222 COVID-19 vaccine.

Only one count was recorded for this clone. This chain uses TRBV5-5 with TRBJ2-2, with D hard to call. The V gene's germline CDR1 is SGHKS and CDR2 YYEKEE (reference sequence). The CDR3 runs 19 residues. Trimming cost V 4 bases and J 3 bases, with 25 bases left between them. The CDR3 sequence: CASSLVGKPGFHDTGELFF. The CDR3 DNA sequence: TGTGCCAGCAGCCTGGTGGGCAAACCGGGCTTTCATGACACCGGGGAGCTGTTTTTT. Looking up the rest from reference TRBV5-5 and TRBJ2-2 gives the full variable domain: DAGVTQSPTHLIKTRGQQVTLRCSPISGHKSVSWYQQVLGQGPQFIFQYYEKEERGRGNFPDRFSARQFPNYSSELNVNALLLGDSALYLCASSLVGKPGFHDTGELFFGEGSRLTVL.

The chain recombines TRBV7-2 with TRBJ2-3, with 9 bases matching TRBD1. The CDR3 is 15 residues long. Germline lookup yields CDR1 SGHTA and CDR2 FQGNSA. Trimming took 3 bases from V and 8 from J; bases not matched to a gene: 9. For the CDR3, the DNA is TGTGCCAGCAGCTTGGGACAGGGTGCACAGGGTACGCAGTATTTT. Translating gives CASSLGQGAQGTQYF.

V is TRBV7-9 and J is TRBJ1-5, with D possibly TRBD1 on 6 matching bases. V dropped 4 bases and J dropped 3 bases, with 13 bases sitting between them. The CDR3 is 15 residues long. CDR1 SEHNR and CDR2 FQNEAQ come from the germline V gene (reference sequence). CDR3 nucleotides: TGTGCCAGCAGCTCCGCGGACAGTTTCAATCAGCCCCAGCATTTT. This encodes CASSSADSFNQPQHF.

The chain combines TRBV2 with TRBJ2-5; 12 bases match TRBD2. CDR3 length: 17 amino acids. V lost 0 bases to trimming and J lost 5 bases; unmatched junction nucleotides: 7. Looked up from germline, CDR1 is SNHLY and CDR2 is FYNNEI. The CDR3 region is CASSEALTSGSSETQYF. The CDR3 DNA sequence: TGTGCCAGCAGTGAAGCGCTGACTAGCGGGAGCTCGGAGACCCAGTACTTC. The full variable domain, completed using reference TRBV2 and TRBJ2-5, is EPEVTQTPSHQVTQMGQEVILRCVPISNHLYFYWYRQILGQKVEFLVSFYNNEISEKSEIFDDQFSVERPDGSNFTLKIRSTKLEDSAMYFCASSEALTSGSSETQYFGPGTRLLVL.

The rearrangement links TRBV9 to TRBJ2-1; D possibly corresponds to TRBD2 (5 bases). The germline V gene has CDR1 SGDLS and CDR2 YYNGEE. CDR3 length: 15 amino acids. V was trimmed by 0 bases and J by 4 bases, leaving 11 bases between them. The CDR3 protein is CASSVGAELYNEQFF. The CDR3, as DNA: TGTGCCAGCAGCGTAGGAGCGGAGTTATACAATGAGCAGTTCTTC. Full variable domain (missing parts from reference TRBV9 and TRBJ2-1): DSGVTQTPKHLITATGQRVTLRCSPRSGDLSVYWYQQSLDQGLQFLIQYYNGEERAKGNILERFSAQQFPDLHSELNLSSLELGDSALYFCASSVGAELYNEQFFGPGTRLTVL.

This rearrangement joins TRBV3-1 (or the pseudogene TRBV3-2) to TRBJ1-2, with unresolved D. Trimming removed 2 bases at V and 8 bases at J, with 18 bases between. CDR3 length: 15 residues. Germline V gene lookup returns CDR1 LGHDT and CDR2 YNNKEL (reference sequence). The CDR3 nucleotides read TGTGCCAGCAGCCAACTGGTCACAAACCGCGAAGGCTACACCTTC. Amino acids: CASSQLVTNREGYTF.

This clone was found once. The chain links TRBV28 to TRBJ1-5; TRBD1 is a possible D gene (5 bases). Trimming stripped 7 bases from V and 9 bases from J, with 13 bases between. This CDR3 is 12 amino acids long. Germline assignment: CDR1 MDHEN and CDR2 SYDVKM. The CDR3: CASTSGGAPQHF. CDR3 DNA sequence: TGTGCCAGCACCTCGGGGGGAGCGCCCCAGCATTTT.

This chain connects TRBV7-2 to TRBJ1-2, with 9 bases matching TRBD1. CDR1 is SGHTA and CDR2 is FQGNSA in the germline V gene. CDR3 size: 15 residues. V gave up 5 bases and J gave up 7 bases; unmatched junction bases: 11. The CDR3 nucleotides read TGTGCCAGCAGCCCATCGGACAGGGGAAGAGTTGGCTACACCTTC. Amino acids: CASSPSDRGRVGYTF.